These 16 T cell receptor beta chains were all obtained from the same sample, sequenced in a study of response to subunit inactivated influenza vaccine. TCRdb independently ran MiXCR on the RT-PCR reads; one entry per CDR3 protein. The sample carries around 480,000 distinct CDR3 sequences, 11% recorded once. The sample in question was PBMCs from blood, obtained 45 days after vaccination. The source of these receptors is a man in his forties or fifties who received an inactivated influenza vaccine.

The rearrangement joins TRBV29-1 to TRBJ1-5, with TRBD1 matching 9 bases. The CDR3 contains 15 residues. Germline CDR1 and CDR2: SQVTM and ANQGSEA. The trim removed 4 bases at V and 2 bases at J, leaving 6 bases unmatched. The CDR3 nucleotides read TGCAGCGTTGCGACAGGGGGTGTCGGCAATCAGCCCCAGCATTTT. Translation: CSVATGGVGNQPQHF.

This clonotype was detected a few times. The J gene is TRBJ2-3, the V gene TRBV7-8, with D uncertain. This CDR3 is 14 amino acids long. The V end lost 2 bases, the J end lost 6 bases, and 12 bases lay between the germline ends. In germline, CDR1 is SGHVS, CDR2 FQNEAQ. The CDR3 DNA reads TGTGCCAGCAGCTTAAGGGCAGACGGGGATACGCAGTATTTT. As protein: CASSLRADGDTQYF.

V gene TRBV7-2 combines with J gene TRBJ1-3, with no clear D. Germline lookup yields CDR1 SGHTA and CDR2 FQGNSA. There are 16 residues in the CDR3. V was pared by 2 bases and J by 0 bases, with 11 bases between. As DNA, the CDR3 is TGTGCCAGCAGCTTAACAAGACTGAACTCTGGAAACACCATATATTTT. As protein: CASSLTRLNSGNTIYF.

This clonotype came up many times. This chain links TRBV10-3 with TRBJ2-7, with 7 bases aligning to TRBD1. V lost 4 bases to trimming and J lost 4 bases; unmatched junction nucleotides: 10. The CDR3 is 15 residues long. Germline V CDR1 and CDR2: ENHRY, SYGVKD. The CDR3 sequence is CAISGGQRTVYEQYF. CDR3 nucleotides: TGTGCCATCAGTGGGGGACAGCGGACTGTATACGAGCAGTACTTC.

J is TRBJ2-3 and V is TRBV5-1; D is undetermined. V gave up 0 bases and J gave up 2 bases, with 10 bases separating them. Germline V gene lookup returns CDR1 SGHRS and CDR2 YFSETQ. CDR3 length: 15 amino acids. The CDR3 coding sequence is TGCGCCAGCAGCTTGGCCCCGGCTACCACAGATACGCAGTATTTT. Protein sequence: CASSLAPATTDTQYF.

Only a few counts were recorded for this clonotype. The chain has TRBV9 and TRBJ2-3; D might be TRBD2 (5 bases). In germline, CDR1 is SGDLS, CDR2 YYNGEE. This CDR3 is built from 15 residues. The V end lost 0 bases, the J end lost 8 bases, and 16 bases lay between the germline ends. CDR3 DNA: TGTGCCAGCAGCGTAGAAGGACGGGGATCGGGTACGCAGTATTTT. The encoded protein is CASSVEGRGSGTQYF. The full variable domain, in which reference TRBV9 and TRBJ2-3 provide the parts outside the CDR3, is DSGVTQTPKHLITATGQRVTLRCSPRSGDLSVYWYQQSLDQGLQFLIQYYNGEERAKGNILERFSAQQFPDLHSELNLSSLELGDSALYFCASSVEGRGSGTQYFGPGTRLTVL.

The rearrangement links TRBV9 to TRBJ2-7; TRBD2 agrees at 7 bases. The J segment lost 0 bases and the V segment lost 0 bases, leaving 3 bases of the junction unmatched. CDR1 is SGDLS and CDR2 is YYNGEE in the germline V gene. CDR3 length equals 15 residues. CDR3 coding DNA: TGTGCCAGCAGCGTAGACGGCGGGAGCTCCTACGAGCAGTACTTC. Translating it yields CASSVDGGSSYEQYF.

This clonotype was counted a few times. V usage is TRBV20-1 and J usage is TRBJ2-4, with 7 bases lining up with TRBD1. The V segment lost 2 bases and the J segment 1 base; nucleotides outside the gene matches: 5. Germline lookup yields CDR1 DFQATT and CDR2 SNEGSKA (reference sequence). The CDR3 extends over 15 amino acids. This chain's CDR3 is CSARPKDRAKNIQYF. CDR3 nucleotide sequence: TGCAGTGCTAGACCTAAGGACAGGGCCAAAAACATTCAGTACTTC.

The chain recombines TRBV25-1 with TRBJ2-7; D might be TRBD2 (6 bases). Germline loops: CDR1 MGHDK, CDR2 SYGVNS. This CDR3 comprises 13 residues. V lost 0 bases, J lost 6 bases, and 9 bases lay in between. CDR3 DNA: TGTGCCAGCAGTGAATATGAGGGACTCGAGCAGTACTTC. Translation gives CASSEYEGLEQYF.

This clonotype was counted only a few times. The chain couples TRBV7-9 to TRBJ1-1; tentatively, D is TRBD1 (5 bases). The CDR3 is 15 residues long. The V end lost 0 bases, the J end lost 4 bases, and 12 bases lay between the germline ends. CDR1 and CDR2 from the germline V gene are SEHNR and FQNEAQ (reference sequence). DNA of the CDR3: TGTGCCAGCAGCTTAGCATCAGGGCCCCGCACTGAAGCTTTCTTT. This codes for CASSLASGPRTEAFF.

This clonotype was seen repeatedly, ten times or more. CDR3 coding DNA: TGCAGCGTTGATACGAGCTCCTACAATGAGCAGTTCTTC. Protein sequence: CSVDTSSYNEQFF. The chain combines TRBV29-1 with TRBJ2-1; D is ambiguous. CDR3 length equals 13 residues. Germline values: CDR1 SQVTM, CDR2 ANQGSEA. V shed 3 bases and J shed 0 bases, with 6 bases lying between them.

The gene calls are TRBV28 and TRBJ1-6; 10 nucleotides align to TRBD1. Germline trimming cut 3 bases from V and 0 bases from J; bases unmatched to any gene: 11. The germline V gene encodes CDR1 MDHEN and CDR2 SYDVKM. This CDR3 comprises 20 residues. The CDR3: CASSFHPGQGPSSYNSPLHF. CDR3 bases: TGTGCCAGCAGTTTTCATCCGGGACAGGGGCCGAGCTCCTATAATTCACCCCTCCACTTT.

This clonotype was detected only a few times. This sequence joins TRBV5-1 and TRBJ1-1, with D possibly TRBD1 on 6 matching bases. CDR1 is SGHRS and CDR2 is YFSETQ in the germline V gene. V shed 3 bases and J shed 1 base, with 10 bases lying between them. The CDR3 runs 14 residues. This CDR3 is CASSSDSKNTEAFF. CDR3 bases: TGCGCCAGCAGCTCGGACAGTAAGAACACTGAAGCTTTCTTT.

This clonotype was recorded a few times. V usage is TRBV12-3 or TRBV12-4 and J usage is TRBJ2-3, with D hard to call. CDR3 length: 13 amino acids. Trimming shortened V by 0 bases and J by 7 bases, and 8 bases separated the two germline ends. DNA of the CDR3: TGTGCCAGCAGTTTAGCGCATATTTATACGCAGTATTTT. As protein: CASSLAHIYTQYF.

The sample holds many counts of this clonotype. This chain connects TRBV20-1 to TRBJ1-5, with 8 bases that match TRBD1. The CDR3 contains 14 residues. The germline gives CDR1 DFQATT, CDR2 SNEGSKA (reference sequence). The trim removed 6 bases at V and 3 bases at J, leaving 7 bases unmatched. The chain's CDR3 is CSASKDRANQPQHF. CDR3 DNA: TGCAGTGCCTCGAAGGACAGGGCCAATCAGCCCCAGCATTTT.

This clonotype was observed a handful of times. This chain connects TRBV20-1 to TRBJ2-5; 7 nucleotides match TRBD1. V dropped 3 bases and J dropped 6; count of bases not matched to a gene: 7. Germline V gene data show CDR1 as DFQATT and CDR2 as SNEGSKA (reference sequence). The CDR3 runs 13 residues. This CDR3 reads CSASSQGWKTQYF. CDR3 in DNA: TGCAGTGCTAGCTCACAGGGGTGGAAGACCCAGTACTTC.